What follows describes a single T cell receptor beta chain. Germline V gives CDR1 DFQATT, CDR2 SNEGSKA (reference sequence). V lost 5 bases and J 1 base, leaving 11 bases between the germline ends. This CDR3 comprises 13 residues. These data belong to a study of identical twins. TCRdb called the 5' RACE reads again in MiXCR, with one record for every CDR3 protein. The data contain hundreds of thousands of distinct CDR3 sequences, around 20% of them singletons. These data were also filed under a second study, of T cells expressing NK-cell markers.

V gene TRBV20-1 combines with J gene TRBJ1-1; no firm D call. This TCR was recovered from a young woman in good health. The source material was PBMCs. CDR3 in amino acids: CSAPGLTNTEAFF. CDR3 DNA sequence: TGCAGTGCTCCCGGACTCACGAACACTGAAGCTTTCTTT.